This T cell receptor beta chain comes out of a study of T cell repertoires in cytomegalovirus infection. Whole-study context: Indications came from public TCR beta signatures; they pointed to CMV infection and to a matching HLA type.

Points from the study as a whole: Pooled public TCR beta family frequency picked out CMV carriers with the relevant HLA.

TCRdb reprocessed the reads with MiXCR, giving one entry per CDR3 protein. The sample contains roughly 350,000 distinct CDR3 sequences, about 35% of which appear only once. V was shortened by 5 bases and J by 3 bases, with 10 bases between the two germline ends. CDR1 SGHVS and CDR2 FQNEAQ come from the germline V gene. The CDR3 totals 13 residues. Details on this clonotype: Its antigen is still unknown.

The V gene is TRBV7-8, the J gene TRBJ1-2; D unclear. The specimen was cultured PBMCs, collected from culture after CMV antigen stimulation. This clonotype was sampled from a human donor in good health (CMV status not recorded). Some clones in this sample may be carry-over from other donors' samples. CDR3 sequence (DNA): TGTGCCAGCAGCGGCAAACTTCACTATGGCTACACCTTC. It is translated as CASSGKLHYGYTF.